This T cell receptor (beta chain) was captured in a study of regulatory T cells in long-lasting Graves disease. As for time point: newly diagnosed GD, antithyroid drugs for less than 3 months. RNA isolated from PBMCs was used to make the TCR library. Building of the TCR beta libraries involved iRepertoire HTBI primers and Arm-PCR of CDR3 regions. Via MiXCR, TCRdb re-called the multiplex PCR reads, giving one row per CDR3 protein. Of roughly 510,000 distinct CDR3 sequences in the sample, 16% were seen once. The V gene lost 3 bases and the J gene lost 4 bases, with 16 bases spanning the gap. From germline, CDR1 is SEHNR and CDR2 FQNEAQ (reference sequence). The CDR3 is 16 amino acids. This clonotype was seen a few times. Separately, the same data were catalogued under a study of T cells in Graves' hyperthyroidism and ophthalmopathy. From that report: Researchers barred patients who had uncontrolled infection, other autoimmune disease, pregnancy or lactation. When the TCR CDR3 underwent first-round RT-PCR, the HTBI primer set was used.

Specimen: peripheral blood mononuclear cells (PBMCs), collected at new diagnosis, from a patient treated with antithyroid drugs. This chain uses TRBV7-9 with TRBJ1-3, with D maybe TRBD1 (6 bases). The clonotype originates from a young man with Graves disease. The DNA for the CDR3 is TGTGCCAGCAGCTTCGAGTTTGAAGGGGGAGGAAACACCATATATTTT. It encodes CASSFEFEGGGNTIYF.